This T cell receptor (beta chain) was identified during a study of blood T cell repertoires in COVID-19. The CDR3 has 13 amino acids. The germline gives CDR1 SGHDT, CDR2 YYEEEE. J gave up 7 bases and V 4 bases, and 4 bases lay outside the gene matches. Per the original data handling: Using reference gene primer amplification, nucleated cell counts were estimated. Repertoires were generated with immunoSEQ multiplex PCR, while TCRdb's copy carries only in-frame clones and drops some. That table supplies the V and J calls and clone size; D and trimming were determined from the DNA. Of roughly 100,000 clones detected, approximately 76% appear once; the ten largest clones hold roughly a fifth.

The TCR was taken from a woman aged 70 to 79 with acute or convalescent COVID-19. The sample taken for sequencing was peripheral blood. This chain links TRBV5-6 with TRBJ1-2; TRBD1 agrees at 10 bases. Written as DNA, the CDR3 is TGTGCCAGCAGCCCCCGGGACAGGGGTGGCTACACCTTC. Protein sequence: CASSPRDRGGYTF.